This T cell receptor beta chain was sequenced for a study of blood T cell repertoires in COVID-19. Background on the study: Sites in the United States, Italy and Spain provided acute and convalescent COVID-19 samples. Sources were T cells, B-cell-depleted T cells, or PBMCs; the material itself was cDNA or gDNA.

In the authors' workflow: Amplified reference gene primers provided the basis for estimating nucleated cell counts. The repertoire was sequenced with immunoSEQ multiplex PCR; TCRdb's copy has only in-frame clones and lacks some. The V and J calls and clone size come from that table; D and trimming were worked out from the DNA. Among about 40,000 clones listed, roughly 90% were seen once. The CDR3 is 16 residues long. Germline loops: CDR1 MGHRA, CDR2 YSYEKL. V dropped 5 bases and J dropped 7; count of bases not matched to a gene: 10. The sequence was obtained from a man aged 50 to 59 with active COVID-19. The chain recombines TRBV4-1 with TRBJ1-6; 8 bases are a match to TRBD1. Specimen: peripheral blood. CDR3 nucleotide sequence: TGCGCCAGCAGCGGACAGGGAGGAGATATGAATTCACCCCTCCACTTT. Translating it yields CASSGQGGDMNSPLHF.